The source of this TCR beta chain is a study of T-cell memory formation after mild COVID-19 (dated by TCRdb to about 2021). Regarding the research as a whole: TCR sequence clusters from the two donors were found to be largely donor specific. Two young, previously healthy adult volunteers, one female and one male, were included in the cohort. T-cell clones expanding and contracting after mild COVID-19 in two donors were tracked by longitudinal TCRalpha and TCRbeta repertoire sequencing. Study-wide conclusions, independent of this receptor: Balanced CD4/CD8 phenotypes were observed for clones contracting from day 15 to 85, whereas a bias towards CD4+ was observed for a second wave of clones expanding from day 15 to 37. Contracting CD4+ clones were located mainly in the CM and EM memory subsets, whereas CD8+ clones were found to be enriched in EMRA. The study included only two mild cases, and larger cohorts that include severe cases with pre-infection samples were judged to be necessary. Some responding clones were found in pre-infection memory, which suggests that pre-existing cross-reactive memory T cells took part in the SARS-CoV-2 response. Whether the second-wave clones peaking on day 37 were SARS-CoV-2 specific was not confirmed.

The CDR3 holds 20 amino acids from the cysteine to the phenylalanine. Left in the record is the CDR3 DNA by itself, 60 bases read in frame from the first base. After removal of 3 bases from V and 0 bases from J, the junction retains 10 bases not matched to a gene. The germline V gene supplies CDR1 LGHNA and CDR2 YNFKEQ. PBMCs were isolated by Ficoll-Paque density gradient centrifugation. Sequencing was performed on an Illumina NovaSeq 6000. cDNA libraries for TCRalpha and TCRbeta were prepared by 5'RACE using constant-segment primers, with sample barcodes and unique molecular identifiers added. RNA was extracted from every sample with Trizol reagent. Library amplification was performed in two PCR steps, and a second sample barcode and Illumina TruSeq adapters were introduced in the second step. Sequencing of libraries was performed on an Illumina NovaSeq with 2 x 150 bp paired-end reads. The original methods were these. With migec v1.2.7, reads were demultiplexed and then collapsed into UMI-guided consensus sequences. Using mixcr v2.1.11, the UMI consensuses were aligned to TRA and TRB V and J templates and assembled into clonotypes. Expanded or contracted clonotypes were those called significant by both edgeR and NoisET, with noise models trained on biological replicates. For edgeR calls, the cutoffs were a false discovery rate-adjusted p below 0.01 and a log2 fold-change threshold of 1. PCA with hierarchical clustering of max-normalized trajectories of the 1000 most abundant clonotypes was used as exploratory dynamics analysis. The CD4 or CD8 phenotype of responding clones was assigned using the separately sequenced CD4+ and CD8+ repertoires. Through fastp at Q25 and MiXCR, TCRdb rebuilt clones from the public reads, retaining in-frame beta chains. Merged by CDR3 protein, the rows form single entries marked with the most common genes and DNA. These V and J calls originate from TCRdb's pipeline instead of the authors' own analysis. Present in this sample are about 560,000 distinct CDR3 sequences, less than 25% of which were seen just once. The ten largest clonotypes hold around 7.7% of the sample.

This clonotype showed up just once. Its antigen specificity is not known. Base quality data are lacking; no much larger clone is found one base away. This chain is built from TRBV4-2 and TRBJ2-1, with 14 bases aligning to TRBD2. The sample consisted of PBMCs or a T cell subset sorted from them (not recorded which). This clonotype was sampled from an adult woman who had mild COVID-19 (a few samples of this study predate the infection). The sample titles of this study are shuffled in the database, so cell type and time point are left out; the donor was told from shared clones. The CDR3 reads CASSQPGTSGSSGSYNEQFF. The sequenced DNA is TGTGCCAGCAGCCAGCCCGGGACTAGCGGGAGCTCCGGCTCCTACAATGAGCAGTTCTTC.